This TCR beta chain was obtained from a study of blood T cell repertoires in COVID-19. Study at large: COVID-19 samples collected from the United States, Italy and Spain covered acute and convalescent phases. PBMCs, B-cell-depleted T cells, or T cells were the source of the cDNA or gDNA that made up the material.

V lost 3 bases to trimming and J lost 3 bases; unmatched junction nucleotides: 4. The CDR3 extends over 14 amino acids. CDR1 and CDR2 from the germline V gene are SEHNR and FQNEAQ (reference sequence). The Seattle patients joined while their infection was active and were tracked longitudinally afterward. Per the study methods: Amplification from reference gene primers served as the basis for estimated nucleated cell counts. Using immunoSEQ multiplex PCR, the repertoire was profiled, and TCRdb retains in-frame clones only, with some absent. V, J and clone size were drawn from that table, and D and trimming were deduced from the DNA. Of over 50,000 clones in the sample, approximately 81% are singletons; the top ten hold about 16%.

The chain has TRBV7-9 and TRBJ1-2, with TRBD1 identical over 7 bases. Sequencing was performed on peripheral blood. The sequence was collected from a man aged 60 to 69 with COVID-19, enrolled during active disease. The CDR3 here is CASSFEGTDYGYTF. The CDR3 DNA reads TGTGCCAGCAGCTTCGAGGGGACAGACTATGGCTACACCTTC.